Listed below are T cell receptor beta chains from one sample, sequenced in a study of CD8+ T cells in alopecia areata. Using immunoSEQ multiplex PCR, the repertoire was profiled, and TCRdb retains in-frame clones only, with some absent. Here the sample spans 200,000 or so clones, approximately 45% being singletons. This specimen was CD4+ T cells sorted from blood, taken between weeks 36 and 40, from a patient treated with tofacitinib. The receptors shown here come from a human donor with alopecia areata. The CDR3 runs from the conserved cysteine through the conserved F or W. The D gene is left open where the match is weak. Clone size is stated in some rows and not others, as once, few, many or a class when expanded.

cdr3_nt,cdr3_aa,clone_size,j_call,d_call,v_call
TGTGCCAGCAGCGCGGACACCTACGAGCAGTACTTC,CASSADTYEQYF,-,TRBJ2-7,-,TRBV7-8
TGCAGCGTGGTCCCCTTAGGCAGCACAGATACGCAGTATTTT,CSVVPLGSTDTQYF,-,TRBJ2-3,-,TRBV29-1
TGCGCCAGCAGTATAGGACAGGGGAACACCGGGGAGCTGTTTTTT,CASSIGQGNTGELFF,-,TRBJ2-2,TRBD1,TRBV5-1
TGTGCCAGCAGTCCTAATGGAGCGGGGAGCACAGATACGCAGTATTTT,CASSPNGAGSTDTQYF,-,TRBJ2-3,TRBD2,TRBV7-2
TGTGCCTGGAGTGGGAACTACGAGCAGTACTTC,CAWSGNYEQYF,-,TRBJ2-7,-,TRBV30
TGTGCCTGGAGGGGGGACATGCGGGAGACCCAGTACTTC,CAWRGDMRETQYF,few,TRBJ2-5,-,TRBV30
TGTGCCACCAGCAGAGGAGCCCTGGACAGGGAAAAGACCCAGTACTTC,CATSRGALDREKTQYF,-,TRBJ2-5,TRBD1,TRBV15
TGTGCCAGTATGATGCGCACAGGGGTCAATCAGCCCCAGCATTTT,CASMMRTGVNQPQHF,-,TRBJ1-5,TRBD1,TRBV19
TGTGCCAGCAGTCTTAGCGGGAGTTATACCGGGGAGCTGTTTTTT,CASSLSGSYTGELFF,few,TRBJ2-2,TRBD2,TRBV6-6
TGTGCCAGCAGCTTAGATGCCATCTACGGGAACATTCAGTACTTC,CASSLDAIYGNIQYF,-,TRBJ2-4,-,TRBV7-2
TGTGCCAGCAGCCAAGATCGGGGCTATGGCTACACCTTC,CASSQDRGYGYTF,-,TRBJ1-2,-,TRBV4-2
TGTGCCACCAGCAGAGCCCCAGGAGCAGGGGGGGTCTCTGGGGCCAACGTCCTGACTTTC,CATSRAPGAGGVSGANVLTF,-,TRBJ2-6,-,TRBV15
TGTGCCAGTAACGACAGGGTCAATCAGCCCCAGCATTTT,CASNDRVNQPQHF,few,TRBJ1-5,TRBD1,TRBV19
TGTGCCAGCAGGGCAGGGGGTATACAAGAGACCCAGTACTTC,CASRAGGIQETQYF,-,TRBJ2-5,TRBD1,TRBV6-5
TGTGCCAGCATGGAGGGGTTCTCCTCCTACAATGAGCAGTTCTTC,CASMEGFSSYNEQFF,-,TRBJ2-1,-,TRBV6-5
TGTGCCAGCAGCTTAGTGGACTCTGGGGCCAACGTCCTGACTTTC,CASSLVDSGANVLTF,-,TRBJ2-6,-,TRBV7-6
TGTGCCAGCAGCGTGCCTGGGGCTAGCGGGAGATCTACTGAGCAGTTCTTC,CASSVPGASGRSTEQFF,-,TRBJ2-1,TRBD2,TRBV5-4
TGTGCCAGCAGTTTGCTCCGGTTCGGACTGGTGACTGAAGCTTTCTTT,CASSLLRFGLVTEAFF,-,TRBJ1-1,-,TRBV6-5
TGTGCCACCCTATTGGGACAGGGGAACTATGGCTACACCTTC,CATLLGQGNYGYTF,-,TRBJ1-2,TRBD1,TRBV6-5
TGTGCCAGCCTCTGGGGACTAGCGGCCACAGATACGCAGTATTTT,CASLWGLAATDTQYF,few,TRBJ2-3,TRBD2,TRBV7-9